The 25 T cell receptor beta chains presented below share a single source sample, sequenced in a study of blood T cell repertoires in COVID-19. This table comes from immunoSEQ multiplex PCR, and its TCRdb copy is limited to in-frame clones, with some not included. The profile shows 400,000 or so clones, around 90% of them singletons. The sequenced sample was PBMCs or T cells enriched from blood (not recorded which). The receptor set was obtained from a middle-aged woman with acute COVID-19.

This clone was found a few times. The chain links TRBV19 to TRBJ1-1; D ambiguous. The CDR3 has 11 residues. CDR1 and CDR2 from the germline V gene are LNHDA and SQIVND (reference sequence). The V end lost 6 bases, the J end lost 7 bases, and 9 bases lay between the germline ends. The CDR3 loop is CASRLDGEAFF. The CDR3, as DNA: TGTGCCAGTAGGCTAGACGGTGAAGCTTTCTTT.

This chain joins TRBV19 and TRBJ1-2, with unresolved D. V lost 1 base, J lost 5 bases, and 2 bases lay in between. Germline CDR1 LNHDA, CDR2 SQIVND (reference sequence). The length of the CDR3 is 11 residues. The CDR3 DNA is TGTGCCAGTAGTATAGCTTATGGCTACACCTTC. It encodes CASSIAYGYTF.

This rearrangement joins TRBV5-4 to TRBJ1-2, with 7 bases lining up with TRBD1. J was trimmed by 4 bases and V by 4 bases; bases with no gene match: 13. The CDR3 has 16 residues. CDR1 is SGHNT and CDR2 is YYREEE in the germline V gene (reference sequence). In DNA form, the CDR3 reads TGTGCCAGCAGCCGCGACTTAACAGGGGATGGCTATGGCTACACCTTC. Amino acid sequence: CASSRDLTGDGYGYTF.

The CDR3 region has the DNA TGTGCCATCAGTGAGTCGTACAGGGGGGACAATGAGCAGTTCTTC. It translates to CAISESYRGDNEQFF. This chain links TRBV10-3 with TRBJ2-1; 8 positions match TRBD1. The CDR3 has 15 residues. V was clipped by 0 bases and J by 5 bases; unmatched bases: 3. Germline loops: CDR1 ENHRY, CDR2 SYGVKD.

The chain couples TRBV15 to TRBJ1-2; D possibly corresponds to TRBD1 (6 bases). Trimming removed 4 bases at V and 5 bases at J, with 11 bases between. The germline V gene has CDR1 LNHNV and CDR2 YYDKDF (reference sequence). This CDR3 has 13 residues. Here the CDR3 DNA reads TGTGCCACCAGCACGGGAGGGGGATATGGCTACACCTTC. This gives the protein CATSTGGGYGYTF.

In this sample, this clone turned up once. This chain joins TRBV9 and TRBJ2-7, with D perhaps matching TRBD2 (6 bases). V was shortened by 0 bases and J by 3 bases, with 13 bases between the two germline ends. The length of the CDR3 is 15 residues. The germline V gene encodes CDR1 SGDLS and CDR2 YYNGEE. Here the CDR3 DNA reads TGTGCCAGCAGCGTAGCCGTAGCGGCGAACTACGAGCAGTACTTC. Translation gives CASSVAVAANYEQYF.

The rearrangement joins TRBV2 to TRBJ2-5; 10 nucleotides line up with TRBD1. The CDR3 is 17 amino acids. V trimming: 7 bases; J trimming: 4 bases; junction bases outside the gene matches: 15. The germline V gene encodes CDR1 SNHLY and CDR2 FYNNEI. CDR3 amino acids: CASIPRGGQGRSETQYF. In DNA, the CDR3 is TGTGCCAGCATCCCCAGGGGGGGACAGGGGAGATCAGAGACCCAGTACTTC.

This clone was observed a single time. V is TRBV5-1 and J is TRBJ2-7; D might be TRBD1 (6 bases). The CDR3 consists of 12 residues. The V gene's germline CDR1 is SGHRS and CDR2 YFSETQ. V shed 3 bases and J shed 3 bases, with 7 bases lying between them. DNA of the CDR3: TGCGCCAGCAGCTCGGACAGCTACGAGCAGTACTTC. Translation gives CASSSDSYEQYF.

The chain joins TRBV7-8 to TRBJ1-3; perhaps TRBD1 as D (5 bases). The CDR3 length is 17 residues. V lost 1 base to trimming and J lost 4 bases, with 17 bases between them. Germline-derived CDR1 and CDR2 are SGHVS and FQNEAQ. DNA of the CDR3: TGTGCCAGCAGCTTAGTTCGGCAGGGTTTTTCAGGAAACACCATATATTTT. It translates to CASSLVRQGFSGNTIYF.

The V call is TRBV5-6, the J call TRBJ2-6, with TRBD2 matching 8 bases. CDR1 is SGHDT and CDR2 is YYEEEE in the germline V gene. Unmatched junction bases numbered 6, after V lost 4 bases and J lost 3 bases. CDR3 length: 16 residues. The CDR3 bases are TGTGCCAGCAGCGCCGGGACTAGTCTTGGGGCCAACGTCCTGACTTTC. It is translated as CASSAGTSLGANVLTF.

There are a few counts of this clone. CDR3 loop: CASSPPGSETQYF. CDR3 coding DNA: TGTGCCAGCAGCCCACCGGGGTCGGAGACCCAGTACTTC. This chain connects TRBV7-9 to TRBJ2-5; a possible D gene is TRBD2 (5 bases). CDR1 is SEHNR, CDR2 FQNEAQ, per germline (reference sequence). This CDR3 comprises 13 residues. Trimming shortened V by 5 bases and J by 5 bases, and 12 bases separated the two germline ends.

This chain connects TRBV5-6 to TRBJ1-4; possibly TRBD1 for D (6 bases). Trimming left V 8 bases short and J 7 bases short, with 15 bases between. Germline loops: CDR1 SGHDT, CDR2 YYEEEE. The CDR3 loop spans 13 amino acids. CDR3 sequence reads: CAREQGCVEKLFF. DNA for the CDR3: TGTGCCAGGGAACAGGGTTGCGTTGAAAAACTGTTTTTT.

The chain uses TRBV18 and TRBJ2-7; 8 bases line up with TRBD2. The CDR3 runs to 14 residues. The V gene's germline CDR1 is KGHSH and CDR2 LQKENI. V trimming: 6 bases; J trimming: 6 bases; junction bases outside the gene matches: 10. The CDR3: CASSRSGTSTEQYF. The CDR3 DNA sequence: TGTGCCAGCTCCCGCTCCGGGACTAGTACCGAGCAGTACTTC. Full variable domain (remainder filled in from reference TRBV18 and TRBJ2-7): NAGVMQNPRHLVRRRGQEARLRCSPMKGHSHVYWYRQLPEEGLKFMVYLQKENIIDESGMPKERFSAEFPKEGPSILRIQQVVRGDSAAYFCASSRSGTSTEQYFGPGTRLTVT.

J is TRBJ1-4 and V is TRBV29-1, with TRBD1 matching over 9 bases. After removal of 6 bases from V and 1 base from J, the junction contained 3 bases not matched to a gene. This CDR3 is built from 14 residues. CDR1 is SQVTM, CDR2 ANQGSEA, per germline. The CDR3 loop reads CSVWDRETNEKLFF. Written as DNA, the CDR3 is TGCAGCGTCTGGGACAGGGAAACTAATGAAAAACTGTTTTTT.

The CDR3 protein is CASSDTGTGDNSPLHF. Here the CDR3 DNA reads TGTGCCAGCAGTGATACCGGGACAGGGGACAATTCACCCCTCCACTTT. V usage is TRBV6-1 and J usage is TRBJ1-6; 10 bases are shared with TRBD1. The CDR3 is 16 amino acids. J lost 7 bases, V lost 3 bases, and 6 bases had no gene match. Germline values: CDR1 MNHNS, CDR2 SASEGT.

This chain connects TRBV2 to TRBJ1-5, with D hard to call. Germline-derived CDR1 and CDR2 are SNHLY and FYNNEI. V gave up 6 bases and J gave up 4 bases, with 16 bases separating them. The CDR3 is 15 residues long. The CDR3: CASSPNPAVNQPQHF. CDR3 nucleotide sequence: TGTGCCAGCAGCCCCAACCCTGCGGTTAATCAGCCCCAGCATTTT.

A single count supports this clone. The chain joins TRBV29-1 to TRBJ2-7; 8 nucleotides align to TRBD2. J gave up 0 bases and V 5 bases, and 9 bases lay outside the gene matches. Germline CDR1 and CDR2: SQVTM and ANQGSEA. The CDR3 consists of 15 residues. The chain's CDR3 is CSVSDIAGSSYEQYF. The CDR3 DNA follows: TGCAGCGTTTCGGATATAGCGGGGAGCTCCTACGAGCAGTACTTC.

V and J are TRBV4-1 and TRBJ1-2; maybe TRBD1 (6 bases). This CDR3 comprises 16 residues. The V end lost 0 bases, the J end lost 0 bases, and 11 bases lay between the germline ends. CDR1 and CDR2 from the germline V gene are MGHRA and YSYEKL. In nucleotides, the CDR3 is TGCGCCAGCAGCCAAGAAGGGGGGAGGGCTAACTATGGCTACACCTTC. Amino acids: CASSQEGGRANYGYTF.

In its sample, this clone was seen once. The V gene is TRBV2, the J gene TRBJ2-2; maybe TRBD1 (5 bases). The CDR3 loop spans 17 amino acids. CDR1 is SNHLY and CDR2 is FYNNEI in the germline V gene. Trimming removed 3 bases from V and 3 bases from J, with 17 bases in between. DNA of the CDR3: TGTGCCAGCAGTGACCCGGACACTCCCTTGTACACCGGGGAGCTGTTTTTT. As protein: CASSDPDTPLYTGELFF.

The rearrangement joins TRBV12-3 or TRBV12-4 to TRBJ1-5, with D uncertain. This CDR3 is 12 amino acids long. Trimming shortened V by 5 bases and J by 10 bases, and 12 bases separated the two germline ends. The CDR3 DNA sequence: TGTGCCAGCAGTGACCTCAGCGGCCCCCAGCATTTT. Translated, it gives CASSDLSGPQHF.

This chain connects TRBV18 to TRBJ2-7; no clear D gene. Germline V gives CDR1 KGHSH, CDR2 LQKENI. The V and J ends lost 0 bases and 1 base respectively, with 7 bases between them. The CDR3 consists of 14 residues. CDR3 protein: CASSPPSRSYEQYF. The CDR3 bases are TGTGCCAGCTCACCACCGTCTCGGTCCTACGAGCAGTACTTC.

The rearrangement uses TRBV5-1 and TRBJ2-7; 9 positions agree with TRBD1. The CDR3 extends over 13 amino acids. Germline V gene data show CDR1 as SGHRS and CDR2 as YFSETQ. Trimming cost V 4 bases and J 4 bases; bases outside gene matches: 3. The CDR3: CASSGGQGYEQYF. For the CDR3, the DNA is TGCGCCAGCAGCGGGGGACAGGGATACGAGCAGTACTTC. Looking up the rest from reference TRBV5-1 and TRBJ2-7 gives the full variable domain: KAGVTQTPRYLIKTRGQQVTLSCSPISGHRSVSWYQQTPGQGLQFLFEYFSETQRNKGNFPGRFSGRQFSNSRSEMNVSTLELGDSALYLCASSGGQGYEQYFGPGTRLTVT.

The chain employs TRBV28 and TRBJ2-3; 11 bases line up with TRBD2. The CDR3 sequence is 15 residues long. The V gene's germline CDR1 is MDHEN and CDR2 SYDVKM. V was clipped by 5 bases and J by 5 bases; unmatched bases: 6. The DNA of the CDR3 is TGTGCCAGCAGTAACCTAGCGGGGGGTATAGATACGCAGTATTTT. Protein sequence: CASSNLAGGIDTQYF.

This rearrangement joins TRBV18 to TRBJ1-3, with a possible D match to TRBD1 (5 bases). Trimming cost V 0 bases and J 2 bases, with 11 bases left between them. Germline V gene sequence: CDR1 KGHSH, CDR2 LQKENI. The CDR3 is 16 residues long. The CDR3 region has the DNA TGTGCCAGCTCACCACCCCGACAGATTACTGGAAACACCATATATTTT. Translating gives CASSPPRQITGNTIYF.

J is TRBJ2-7 and V is TRBV3-1 (or the pseudogene TRBV3-2); D unresolved. Germline V CDR1 and CDR2: LGHDT, YNNKEL (reference sequence). V shed 2 bases and J shed 0 bases, with 5 bases lying between them. The CDR3 length is 13 residues. The CDR3 loop is CASSQLISYEQYF. The CDR3 DNA reads TGTGCCAGCAGCCAACTAATCTCCTACGAGCAGTACTTC.